This T cell receptor (beta chain) was observed in a study of cytomegalovirus exposure and HLA in healthy donors. Findings and caveats of the study: Cytomegalovirus association was listed for 170 or so TCR beta chains. Many donors shared some public TCRs, even though most TCR sequences were rare.

On this clone: Antigen unknown.

The CDR3 is 14 amino acids. Germline CDR1 SGHDT, CDR2 YYEEEE. The V and J ends lost 0 bases and 6 bases respectively, with 10 bases between them. The donors formed part of the roughly 120-subject validation cohort, distinct from the roughly 730-subject first cohort. Only in-frame clones appear in the TCRdb table, and some are missing; sequencing was by immunoSEQ multiplex PCR. Among 250,000 to 400,000 clones listed, roughly 88% were seen once. The clonotype was recovered from a young man in good health and CMV-seronegative. The V and J genes are TRBV5-6 and TRBJ1-5; D may be TRBD1 (5 bases). Sequencing was performed on PBMCs. CDR3 sequence: CASSLGLGGQPQHF. For the CDR3, the DNA is TGTGCCAGCAGCTTGGGGCTCGGGGGTCAGCCCCAGCATTTT. Based on the CDR3 plus reference TRBV5-6 and TRBJ1-5, the full variable domain is DAGVTQSPTHLIKTRGQQVTLRCSPKSGHDTVSWYQQALGQGPQFIFQYYEEEERQRGNFPDRFSGHQFPNYSSELNVNALLLGDSALYLCASSLGLGGQPQHFGDGTRLSIL.